This TCR beta chain originates from a study of cytomegalovirus exposure and HLA in healthy donors. General observations from the study: In a later analysis, first-cohort TCR clusters were found to tend to co-occur in the approximately 120 validation repertoires.

As for this clone: Antigen unknown.

The data were produced by immunoSEQ multiplex PCR, yet TCRdb's version contains in-frame clones alone and is incomplete. Here the sample spans about 82,000 clones, roughly 95% being singletons. With V trimmed by 6 bases and J by 4 bases, 6 bases remained unmatched. The CDR3 sequence is 15 residues long. Germline assignment: CDR1 LNHDA and CDR2 SQIVND (reference sequence). The source of this sequence is a woman younger than 35 in good health and CMV-seronegative. The sequenced material came from PBMCs. V and J are TRBV19 and TRBJ2-1; 10 positions match TRBD1. DNA of the CDR3: TGTGCCAGTAGCGGCGGGACAGGGGTATACAATGAGCAGTTCTTC. This codes for CASSGGTGVYNEQFF.